A single sample is the source of the 13 T cell receptor beta chains below, sequenced in a study of T cell clones after liver transplantation. Only in-frame clones appear in the TCRdb table, and some are missing; sequencing was by immunoSEQ multiplex PCR. The data show 55,000 to 75,000 clones, approximately 70% seen once. Sequencing used CD4+ T cells from blood, obtained at the roughly 16-month timepoint. These receptors came from a human patient who received a liver transplant. The T cells may come from the graft donor.

In DNA, the CDR3 is TGTGCCAGCAGTGAAGCGGGGGGGCCCAATGAGCAGTTCTTC. It is translated as CASSEAGGPNEQFF. The rearrangement uses TRBV6-4 and TRBJ2-1, with 10 nucleotides matching TRBD2. CDR3 length: 14 amino acids. The junction had 2 bases not matched to a gene; V was cut back by 3 bases and J by 6 bases. Germline V gene lookup returns CDR1 MRHNA and CDR2 SNTAGT.

The chain is built from TRBV6-1 and TRBJ1-4, with TRBD1 as a possible D gene (6 bases). The V end lost 8 bases, the J end lost 4 bases, and 17 bases lay between the germline ends. The CDR3 length is 15 residues. Germline CDR1 is MNHNS and CDR2 is SASEGT. CDR3 protein: CASGPPGALNEKLFF. Written as DNA, the CDR3 is TGTGCCAGCGGCCCGCCGGGGGCTCTTAATGAAAAACTGTTTTTT.

This chain joins TRBV28 and TRBJ1-2; unclear D gene. CDR3 length: 14 amino acids. CDR1 and CDR2 (germline): MDHEN, SYDVKM. The V end was cut by 2 bases, the J end by 0 bases, with 7 bases between. CDR3 nucleotide sequence: TGTGCCAGCAGTTTAGGGCCAGCTAACTATGGCTACACCTTC. This encodes CASSLGPANYGYTF.

In this sample, this clone turned up a few times. The chain uses TRBV12-5 and TRBJ1-2; possible D gene TRBD1, 5 bases. Germline lookup yields CDR1 LGHNT and CDR2 FRNRAP. The V gene lost 6 bases and the J gene lost 0 bases, with 14 bases spanning the gap. This CDR3 spans 15 amino acids. CDR3 in DNA: TGTGCTAGTGGGCTCGGGGCTACCGCTAACTATGGCTACACCTTC. This encodes CASGLGATANYGYTF.

The chain has TRBV30 and TRBJ1-1; weak D call: TRBD1 (5 bases). V lost 4 bases to trimming and J lost 5 bases, with 17 bases between them. Per germline, CDR1 GTSNPN and CDR2 SVGIG (reference sequence). The CDR3 covers 14 residues. The CDR3 reads CAWTPPGKITEAFF. DNA for the CDR3: TGTGCCTGGACGCCCCCAGGGAAGATAACTGAAGCTTTCTTT.

This rearrangement joins TRBV30 to TRBJ1-1; D might be TRBD1 (5 bases). Germline lookup yields CDR1 GTSNPN and CDR2 SVGIG (reference sequence). The V gene lost 6 bases and the J gene lost 0 bases, with 11 bases spanning the gap. This CDR3 spans 13 amino acids. CDR3 protein: CACEEGMNTEAFF. In DNA form, the CDR3 reads TGTGCCTGCGAGGAGGGGATGAACACTGAAGCTTTCTTT.

This clone was detected a few times. V and J are TRBV7-9 and TRBJ1-3; no firm D call. Germline CDR1 and CDR2: SEHNR and FQNEAQ (reference sequence). The CDR3 spans 14 residues. Trimming stripped 5 bases from V and 4 bases from J, with 12 bases between. The CDR3 DNA reads as TGTGCCAGCAGCCCCGTAAGCACCGGAAACACCATATATTTT. Protein sequence: CASSPVSTGNTIYF.

This chain uses TRBV18 with TRBJ2-2; no firm D call. V lost 4 bases to trimming and J lost 1 base, with 13 bases between them. The CDR3 totals 16 residues. From germline, CDR1 is KGHSH and CDR2 LQKENI. The CDR3 here is CASSLIWGKNTGELFF. CDR3 bases: TGTGCCAGCTCACTTATCTGGGGAAAGAACACCGGGGAGCTGTTTTTT.

The chain combines TRBV7-9 with TRBJ2-1; D call uncertain. Germline V gene lookup returns CDR1 SEHNR and CDR2 FQNEAQ (reference sequence). The ends were cut back, 2 bases at V and 7 bases at J, with 9 bases in the middle. The length of the CDR3 is 13 residues. CDR3 in DNA: TGTGCCAGCAGCTTACCAGTCCCTAATGAGCAGTTCTTC. It codes for CASSLPVPNEQFF.

The J gene is TRBJ2-2, the V gene TRBV5-5; possible D gene TRBD2, 5 bases. Germline lookup yields CDR1 SGHKS and CDR2 YYEKEE (reference sequence). V was trimmed by 4 bases and J by 4 bases, leaving 11 bases between them. The CDR3 contains 14 residues. CDR3 amino acids: CASSAGVFTGELFF. In nucleotides, the CDR3 is TGTGCCAGCAGCGCCGGGGTCTTCACCGGGGAGCTGTTTTTT.

There are a few counts of this clone. The J gene is TRBJ1-5, the V gene TRBV7-8, with 7 bases fitting TRBD1. CDR1 SGHVS and CDR2 FQNEAQ come from the germline V gene. The CDR3 length is 17 residues. Germline trimming cut 3 bases from V and 1 base from J; bases unmatched to any gene: 9. The CDR3 sequence is CASSLRGTGASNQPQHF. CDR3 nucleotides: TGTGCCAGCAGCTTGAGGGGAACAGGGGCGAGCAATCAGCCCCAGCATTTT.

This clone was seen just once. The chain uses TRBV7-2 and TRBJ2-3; 12 bases are a match to TRBD2. The V gene's germline CDR1 is SGHTA and CDR2 FQGNSA. The CDR3 length is 15 residues. After removal of 2 bases from V and 11 bases from J, the junction contained 8 bases not matched to a gene. The CDR3 nucleotides read TGTGCCAGCAGCTTACCCTCCCTAGCGGGAGGGGAGCAGTATTTT. This codes for CASSLPSLAGGEQYF.

CDR3 coding DNA: TGTGCCAGCAGCTTAATGAGCGGGAGCTCCTACAATGAGCAGTTCTTC. Residues: CASSLMSGSSYNEQFF. The chain joins TRBV7-2 to TRBJ2-1; 8 positions agree with TRBD2. The J segment lost 0 bases and the V segment lost 2 bases, leaving 3 bases of the junction unmatched. CDR1 is SGHTA and CDR2 is FQGNSA in the germline V gene. The CDR3 is made up of 16 amino acids.